A single sample is the source of the 18 T cell receptor beta chains below, sequenced in a study of Graves' ophthalmopathy and Graves' hyperthyroidism. Transcripts of RNA were the source for amplifying TCR beta CDR3 regions. Amplification began with first-round RT-PCR using HTBI primers, then second-round multiplex PCR was performed. TCRdb fed the multiplex PCR reads into MiXCR, producing one record per CDR3 protein. The sample comprises a few hundred thousand distinct CDR3 sequences, just under 40% of which are singletons, and about 4.6% rests with the top ten. Source material: peripheral blood or thyroid tissue (not recorded which). Receptors originate from an adult man with Graves' hyperthyroidism.

Comment on this clonotype: A read error may be the cause here, since a much bigger clone is one base away. The chain has TRBV7-9 and TRBJ2-3; D unresolved. V lost 6 bases and J 0 bases, leaving 4 bases between the germline ends. Germline CDR1 is SEHNR and CDR2 is FQNEAQ (reference sequence). This CDR3 has 12 amino acids. This chain's CDR3 is CASRSSTDTQYF. The CDR3 DNA is TGTGCCAGCAGATCTAGCACAGATACGCAGTATTTT.

Comment on this clonotype: This may be a read error: a much more frequent sequence differs by one nucleotide. The chain couples TRBV7-9 to TRBJ2-2, with D perhaps given as TRBD1 or TRBD2 (6 bases each). V shed 5 bases and J shed 5 bases, with 15 bases lying between them. CDR3 length equals 15 residues. Germline assignment: CDR1 SEHNR and CDR2 FQNEAQ (reference sequence). The CDR3 is CASSPGAGWTGELFF. The CDR3 nucleotides are TGTGCCAGCAGCCCGGGGGCAGGGTGGACCGGGGAGCTGTTTTTT.

This clonotype was observed at least ten times. J is TRBJ2-7 and V is TRBV12-3 or TRBV12-4, with 8 bases identical to TRBD2. This CDR3 comprises 15 residues. V dropped 3 bases and J dropped 2; count of bases not matched to a gene: 6. DNA for the CDR3: TGTGCCAGCAGTTTTGGCCCAGCGGGGGCCTACGAGCAGTACTTC. Amino acids: CASSFGPAGAYEQYF.

Relative to its sample, this clonotype is medium-sized. The rearrangement links TRBV25-1 to TRBJ1-1; D is possibly TRBD1 (5 bases). The CDR3 sequence is 14 residues long. V gave up 1 base and J gave up 2 bases, with 8 bases separating them. From germline, CDR1 is MGHDK and CDR2 SYGVNS. The CDR3 spells CASSEWGDNTEAFF. Here the CDR3 DNA reads TGTGCCAGCAGTGAATGGGGCGATAACACTGAAGCTTTCTTT.

The J gene is TRBJ1-5, the V gene TRBV19; tentative D call: TRBD1 (5 bases). CDR1 is LNHDA and CDR2 is SQIVND in the germline V gene (reference sequence). Trimming stripped 6 bases from V and 2 bases from J, with 14 bases between. The CDR3 consists of 15 residues. This CDR3 is CASRLDGAGNQPQHF. The CDR3 coding sequence is TGTGCCAGTAGACTGGACGGGGCGGGCAATCAGCCCCAGCATTTT.

Many counts were recorded for this clonotype. This chain uses TRBV24-1 with TRBJ2-7, with 12 bases aligning to TRBD2. J lost 0 bases, V lost 5 bases, and 1 base had no gene match. The CDR3 is 15 amino acids. Germline V gene data show CDR1 as KGHDR and CDR2 as SFDVKD. Here the CDR3 reads CATSGTSGNSYEQYF. The CDR3 coding sequence is TGTGCCACCAGTGGGACTAGCGGGAACTCCTACGAGCAGTACTTC.

The CDR3 is CSASLGGRMNTEAFF. DNA for the CDR3: TGCAGTGCTAGCCTCGGGGGGCGCATGAACACTGAAGCTTTCTTT. J is TRBJ1-1 and V is TRBV20-1, with a tentative D call TRBD1 (6 bases). CDR3 size: 15 residues. V was clipped by 3 bases and J by 0 bases, with 14 bases between them. The germline CDR1 and CDR2 sequences are DFQATT and SNEGSKA (reference sequence).

This clonotype was found many times. The chain has TRBV20-1 and TRBJ1-6; possibly TRBD1 for D (6 bases). Germline V gives CDR1 DFQATT, CDR2 SNEGSKA (reference sequence). The CDR3 is 14 residues long. Trimming left V 7 bases short and J 13 bases short, with 23 bases between. The CDR3 coding sequence is TGCAGTGTTCTATCCCGGGACAATCAATCTCCCCTCCACTTT. Its protein is CSVLSRDNQSPLHF.

This clonotype has ten or more counts. The V and J genes are TRBV7-2 and TRBJ2-7; D gene uncertain. CDR1 is SGHTA, CDR2 FQGNSA, per germline. Trimming cost V 2 bases and J 3 bases, with 11 bases left between them. This CDR3 comprises 14 residues. This CDR3 is CASSLFVGFYEQYF. DNA of the CDR3: TGTGCCAGCAGCTTATTCGTGGGTTTCTACGAGCAGTACTTC.

For this clonotype: A much larger clone sits a single nucleotide away, making a read error possible. The conserved phenylalanine or tryptophan is not found at the CDR3 terminus, so this likely reflects a read error. This chain connects TRBV19 to TRBJ1-1; no clear D gene. V was trimmed by 4 bases and J by 5 bases, leaving 8 bases between them. CDR3 length: 12 amino acids. Germline V CDR1 and CDR2: LNHDA, SQIVND (reference sequence). The DNA for the CDR3 is TGTGCCAGTAGTAACGGGTTGACTGAAGCTTTCCTT. This codes for CASSNGLTEAFL.

This clonotype came up many times. This chain connects TRBV9 to TRBJ1-2; 7 bases are shared with TRBD1. V trimming: 0 bases; J trimming: 6 bases; junction bases outside the gene matches: 5. CDR1 is SGDLS and CDR2 is YYNGEE in the germline V gene. The CDR3 runs 14 residues. The DNA of the CDR3 is TGTGCCAGCAGCGTAGGAGGGCAGGGGGATGGCTACACCTTC. Protein product: CASSVGGQGDGYTF. Full variable domain (outside the CDR3, taken from reference TRBV9 and TRBJ1-2): DSGVTQTPKHLITATGQRVTLRCSPRSGDLSVYWYQQSLDQGLQFLIQYYNGEERAKGNILERFSAQQFPDLHSELNLSSLELGDSALYFCASSVGGQGDGYTFGSGTRLTVV.

This clonotype was seen a handful of times. The rearrangement links TRBV19 to TRBJ1-4; no clear D gene. The CDR3 loop spans 14 amino acids. The germline V gene encodes CDR1 LNHDA and CDR2 SQIVND (reference sequence). V dropped 1 base and J dropped 5 bases, with 8 bases sitting between them. CDR3 bases: TGTGCCAGTAGTATAGCGGGCCGGAATGAAAAACTGTTTTTT. Its translation: CASSIAGRNEKLFF.

The chain employs TRBV29-1 and TRBJ2-7; the match to TRBD2 covers 8 bases. This CDR3 has 12 amino acids. The germline V gene encodes CDR1 SQVTM and CDR2 ANQGSEA. V lost 5 bases and J lost 5; bases outside the gene matches: 5. The CDR3, as DNA: TGCAGCGTTCATAGCGGGACTGACGAGCAGTACTTC. This codes for CSVHSGTDEQYF.

A few counts support this clonotype. The chain couples TRBV24-1 to TRBJ2-1; D remains ambiguous. The germline V gene has CDR1 KGHDR and CDR2 SFDVKD. The V and J ends lost 9 bases and 1 base respectively, with 6 bases between them. The CDR3 contains 12 residues. The CDR3 loop is CATARSYNEQFF. Here the CDR3 DNA reads TGTGCCACCGCACGGTCCTACAATGAGCAGTTCTTC.

The sample holds a few counts of this clonotype. The V call is TRBV6-1, the J call TRBJ2-2; D gene uncertain. CDR1 is MNHNS and CDR2 is SASEGT in the germline V gene. Trimming took 5 bases from V and 3 from J, leaving 7 bases between them. CDR3 length: 13 amino acids. CDR3 residues: CASSHTHTGELFF. The CDR3 DNA follows: TGTGCCAGCAGTCACACACACACCGGGGAGCTGTTTTTT.

This clonotype was found many times. V and J are TRBV7-9 and TRBJ2-2; a weak D match, TRBD2 (6 bases). Trimming took 7 bases from V and 0 from J, leaving 12 bases between them. The CDR3 runs to 15 residues. Germline CDR1 SEHNR, CDR2 FQNEAQ (reference sequence). The CDR3 region has the DNA TGTGCCAGCAATTTAGCGGCTCCGAACACCGGGGAGCTGTTTTTT. Its protein is CASNLAAPNTGELFF. Together with reference TRBV7-9 and TRBJ2-2, the CDR3 gives the full variable domain: DTGVSQNPRHKITKRGQNVTFRCDPISEHNRLYWYRQTLGQGPEFLTYFQNEAQLEKSRLLSDRFSAERPKGSFSTLEIQRTEQGDSAMYLCASNLAAPNTGELFFGEGSRLTVL.

As concerns this clonotype: This sequence may be a read error, since a much larger clone differs from it by one base. V usage is TRBV6-5 and J usage is TRBJ1-6; D gene uncertain. Trimming left V 5 bases short and J 7 bases short, with 15 bases between. The CDR3 spans 15 residues. Germline V lookup: CDR1 MNHEY, CDR2 SVGAGI. The CDR3 protein is CASSEAPGWNSPLHF. DNA of the CDR3: TGTGCCAGCAGTGAAGCACCGGGGTGGAATTCACCCCTCCACTTT.

Regarding this clonotype: This may be a read error: a much more frequent sequence differs by one nucleotide. The chain has TRBV2 and TRBJ2-2, with D perhaps matching TRBD1 (6 bases). The germline CDR1 and CDR2 sequences are SNHLY and FYNNEI. CDR3 length: 15 amino acids. V dropped 4 bases and J dropped 5 bases, with 14 bases sitting between them. DNA for the CDR3: TGTGCCAGCAGTGGACAGGAAATTACTACCGGGGAGCTGTTTTTT. Its protein product is CASSGQEITTGELFF. Filled out from reference TRBV2 and TRBJ2-2, the complete variable domain reads EPEVTQTPSHQVTQMGQEVILRCVPISNHLYFYWYRQILGQKVEFLVSFYNNEISEKSEIFDDQFSVERPDGSNFTLKIRSTKLEDSAMYFCASSGQEITTGELFFGEGSRLTVL.